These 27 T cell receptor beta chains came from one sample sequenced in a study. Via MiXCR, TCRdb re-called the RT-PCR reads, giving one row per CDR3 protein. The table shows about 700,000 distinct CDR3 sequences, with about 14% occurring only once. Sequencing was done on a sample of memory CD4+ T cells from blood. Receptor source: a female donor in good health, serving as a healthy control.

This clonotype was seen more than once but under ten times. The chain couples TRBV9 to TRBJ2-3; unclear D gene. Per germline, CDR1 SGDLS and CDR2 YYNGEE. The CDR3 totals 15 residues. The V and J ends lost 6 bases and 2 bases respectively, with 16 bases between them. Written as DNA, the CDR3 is TGTGCCAGCAACCTTCAAGGGCTAAACACAGATACGCAGTATTTT. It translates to CASNLQGLNTDTQYF.

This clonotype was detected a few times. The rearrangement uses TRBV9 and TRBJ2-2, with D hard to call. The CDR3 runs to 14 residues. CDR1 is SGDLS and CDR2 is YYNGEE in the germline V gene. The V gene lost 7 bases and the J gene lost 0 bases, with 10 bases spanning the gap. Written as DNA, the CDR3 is TGTGCCAGCTCTTGGGCGGCGAACACCGGGGAGCTGTTTTTT. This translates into CASSWAANTGELFF.

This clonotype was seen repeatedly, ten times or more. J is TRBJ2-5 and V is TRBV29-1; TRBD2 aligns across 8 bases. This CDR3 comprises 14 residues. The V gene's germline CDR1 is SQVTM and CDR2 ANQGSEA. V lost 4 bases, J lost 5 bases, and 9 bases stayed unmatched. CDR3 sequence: CSVASGSNGETQYF. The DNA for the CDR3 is TGCAGCGTTGCCAGCGGGAGTAACGGGGAGACCCAGTACTTC.

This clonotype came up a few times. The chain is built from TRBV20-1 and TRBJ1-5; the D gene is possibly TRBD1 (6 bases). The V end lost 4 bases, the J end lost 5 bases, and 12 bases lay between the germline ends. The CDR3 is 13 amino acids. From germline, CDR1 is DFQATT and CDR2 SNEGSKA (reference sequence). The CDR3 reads CSATTGSDQPQHF. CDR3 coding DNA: TGCAGTGCTACTACAGGGTCGGATCAGCCCCAGCATTTT.

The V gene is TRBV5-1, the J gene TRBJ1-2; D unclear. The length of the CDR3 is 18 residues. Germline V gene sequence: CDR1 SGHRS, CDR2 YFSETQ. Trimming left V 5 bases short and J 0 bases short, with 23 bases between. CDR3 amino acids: CASRLPGDGVESNYGYTF. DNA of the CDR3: TGCGCCAGCAGACTTCCTGGAGATGGTGTTGAGTCTAACTATGGCTACACCTTC.

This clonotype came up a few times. Written as DNA, the CDR3 is TGTGCCAGCAGTGAAAGGGACAGGGTATTGGAGACCCAGTACTTC. Residues: CASSERDRVLETQYF. V is TRBV6-1 and J is TRBJ2-5; TRBD1 matches 9 bases. The CDR3 consists of 15 residues. The V gene end was trimmed by 2 bases and the J gene end by 5 bases; junction bases not matched to a gene: 6. CDR1 and CDR2 (germline): MNHNS, SASEGT.

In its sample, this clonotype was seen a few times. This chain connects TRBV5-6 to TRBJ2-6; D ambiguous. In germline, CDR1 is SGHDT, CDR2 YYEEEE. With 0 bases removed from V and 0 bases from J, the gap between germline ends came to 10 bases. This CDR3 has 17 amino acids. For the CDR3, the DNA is TGTGCCAGCAGCTTGGGGGAAAGTAACTCTGGGGCCAACGTCCTGACTTTC. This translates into CASSLGESNSGANVLTF.

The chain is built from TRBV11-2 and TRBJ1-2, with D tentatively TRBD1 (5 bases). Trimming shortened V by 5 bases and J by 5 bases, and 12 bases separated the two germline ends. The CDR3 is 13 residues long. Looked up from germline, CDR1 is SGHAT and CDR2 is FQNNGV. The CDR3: CASSPEEGYGYTF. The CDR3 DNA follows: TGTGCCAGCAGCCCGGAGGAGGGGTATGGCTACACCTTC. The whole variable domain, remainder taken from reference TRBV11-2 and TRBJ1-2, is EAGVAQSPRYKIIEKRQSVAFWCNPISGHATLYWYQQILGQGPKLLIQFQNNGVVDDSQLPKDRFSAERLKGVDSTLKIQPAKLEDSAVYLCASSPEEGYGYTFGSGTRLTVV.

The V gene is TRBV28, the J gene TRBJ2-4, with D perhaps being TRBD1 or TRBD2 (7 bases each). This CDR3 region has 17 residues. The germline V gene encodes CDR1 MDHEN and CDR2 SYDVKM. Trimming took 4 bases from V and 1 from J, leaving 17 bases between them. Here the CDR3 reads CASSSLGGGNAKNIQYF. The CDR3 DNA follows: TGTGCCAGCAGTTCCTTGGGAGGGGGCAATGCCAAAAACATTCAGTACTTC. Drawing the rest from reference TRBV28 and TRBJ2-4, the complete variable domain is DVKVTQSSRYLVKRTGEKVFLECVQDMDHENMFWYRQDPGLGLRLIYFSYDVKMKEKGDIPEGYSVSREKKERFSLILESASTNQTSMYLCASSSLGGGNAKNIQYFGAGTRLSVL.

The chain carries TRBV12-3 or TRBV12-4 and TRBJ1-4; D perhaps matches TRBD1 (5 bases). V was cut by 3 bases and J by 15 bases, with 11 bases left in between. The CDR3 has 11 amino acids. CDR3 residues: CASSLGGVMFF. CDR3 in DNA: TGTGCCAGCAGTTTGGGAGGGGTGATGTTTTTT.

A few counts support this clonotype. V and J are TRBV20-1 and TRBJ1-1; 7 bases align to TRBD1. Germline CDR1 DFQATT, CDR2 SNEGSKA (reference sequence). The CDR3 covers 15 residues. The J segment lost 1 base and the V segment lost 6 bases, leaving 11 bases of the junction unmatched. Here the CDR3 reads CSAREARGRNTEAFF. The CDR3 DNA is TGCAGTGCGAGGGAAGCGAGGGGGCGGAACACTGAAGCTTTCTTT.

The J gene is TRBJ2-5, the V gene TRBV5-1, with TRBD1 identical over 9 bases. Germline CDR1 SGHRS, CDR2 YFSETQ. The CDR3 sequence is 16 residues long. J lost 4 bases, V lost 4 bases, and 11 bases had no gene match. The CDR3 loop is CASSVNRPGQGETQYF. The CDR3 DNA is TGCGCCAGCAGCGTTAACCGGCCGGGACAGGGAGAGACCCAGTACTTC.

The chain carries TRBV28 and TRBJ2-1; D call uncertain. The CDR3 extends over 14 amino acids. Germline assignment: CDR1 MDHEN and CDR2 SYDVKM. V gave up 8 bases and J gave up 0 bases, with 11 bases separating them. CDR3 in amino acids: CASCALNSYNEQFF. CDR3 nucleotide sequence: TGTGCCAGCTGTGCATTGAACTCCTACAATGAGCAGTTCTTC.

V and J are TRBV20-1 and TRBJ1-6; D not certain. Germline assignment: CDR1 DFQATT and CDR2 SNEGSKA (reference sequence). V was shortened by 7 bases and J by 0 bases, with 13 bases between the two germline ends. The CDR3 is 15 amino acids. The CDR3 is CSVTTASSYNSPLHF. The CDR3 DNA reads TGCAGTGTTACCACGGCTAGCTCCTATAATTCACCCCTCCACTTT.

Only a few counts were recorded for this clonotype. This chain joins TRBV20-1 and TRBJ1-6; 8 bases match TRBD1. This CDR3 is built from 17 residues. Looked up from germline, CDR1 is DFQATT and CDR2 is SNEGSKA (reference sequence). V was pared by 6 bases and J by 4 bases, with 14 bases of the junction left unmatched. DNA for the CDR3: TGCAGTGCCCTAGGGACAGGCACGCTTTTTTATAATTCACCCCTCCACTTT. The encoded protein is CSALGTGTLFYNSPLHF.

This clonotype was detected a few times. The CDR3 DNA reads as TGCAGTGCTAGAGATAAAGGGCATGGCTACACCTTC. This translates into CSARDKGHGYTF. The rearrangement links TRBV20-1 to TRBJ1-2; D gene uncertain. CDR1 is DFQATT, CDR2 SNEGSKA, per germline (reference sequence). The CDR3 has 12 residues. The V gene lost 0 bases and the J gene lost 6 bases, with 8 bases spanning the gap.

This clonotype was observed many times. The CDR3 nucleotides read TGCGCCAGCAGCTTGCTCAACGGAGTAAATGAGCAGTTCTTC. Amino acids: CASSLLNGVNEQFF. The chain couples TRBV5-1 to TRBJ2-1; D is unclear. Germline CDR1 is SGHRS and CDR2 is YFSETQ. The CDR3 loop spans 14 amino acids. V dropped 1 base and J dropped 7 bases, with 12 bases sitting between them.

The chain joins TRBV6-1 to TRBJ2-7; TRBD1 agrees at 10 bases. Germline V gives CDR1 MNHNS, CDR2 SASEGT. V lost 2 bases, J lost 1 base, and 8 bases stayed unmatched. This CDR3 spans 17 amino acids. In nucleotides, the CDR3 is TGTGCCAGCAGTGAAAAAGGTTGGGGACAGGGGTCCTACGAGCAGTACTTC. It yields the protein CASSEKGWGQGSYEQYF.

The CDR3 here is CASSSTLLLAGVDTDTQYF. Written as DNA, the CDR3 is TGTGCCAGCAGTTCCACCCTCCTACTAGCGGGAGTCGACACAGATACGCAGTATTTT. J is TRBJ2-3 and V is TRBV28, with TRBD2 matching 11 bases. With V trimmed by 4 bases and J by 2 bases, 14 bases remained unmatched. The germline V gene encodes CDR1 MDHEN and CDR2 SYDVKM. The CDR3 has 19 amino acids.

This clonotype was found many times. The DNA of the CDR3 is TGCAGTGCCCCGGGACTAGCGGGCTACAATGAGCAGTTCTTC. It codes for CSAPGLAGYNEQFF. This chain links TRBV20-1 with TRBJ2-1; TRBD2 agrees at 12 bases. Germline loops: CDR1 DFQATT, CDR2 SNEGSKA (reference sequence). Germline trimming cut 6 bases from V and 3 bases from J; bases unmatched to any gene: 3. This CDR3 is built from 14 residues.

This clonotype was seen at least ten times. The CDR3 DNA reads TGCGCCAGCAGCTTGGACAGATCGAACACCGGGGAGCTGTTTTTT. Its protein is CASSLDRSNTGELFF. This chain connects TRBV5-1 to TRBJ2-2; D is ambiguous. Germline V CDR1 and CDR2: SGHRS, YFSETQ. Trimming left V 0 bases short and J 0 bases short, with 6 bases between. This CDR3 is built from 15 residues.

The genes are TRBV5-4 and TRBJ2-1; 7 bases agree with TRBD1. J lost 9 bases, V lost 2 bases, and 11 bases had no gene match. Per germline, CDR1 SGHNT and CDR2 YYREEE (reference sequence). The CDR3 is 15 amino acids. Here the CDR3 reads CASSLARQGWGEQFF. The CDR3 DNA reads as TGTGCCAGCAGCTTAGCGAGACAGGGTTGGGGTGAGCAGTTCTTC. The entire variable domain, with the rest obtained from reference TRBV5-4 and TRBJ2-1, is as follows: ETGVTQSPTHLIKTRGQQVTLRCSSQSGHNTVSWYQQALGQGPQFIFQYYREEENGRGNFPPRFSGLQFPNYSSELNVNALELDDSALYLCASSLARQGWGEQFFGPGTRLTVL.

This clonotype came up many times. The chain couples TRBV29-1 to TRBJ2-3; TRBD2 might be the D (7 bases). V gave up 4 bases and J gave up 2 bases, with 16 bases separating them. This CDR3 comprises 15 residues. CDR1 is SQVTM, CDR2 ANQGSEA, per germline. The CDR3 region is CSVVGAGAPTDTQYF. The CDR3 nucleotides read TGCAGCGTTGTCGGCGCGGGGGCCCCCACAGATACGCAGTATTTT.

As DNA, the CDR3 is TGCGCCAGCAGCCAAGATCGGGAGAATACGCAGTATTTT. This gives the protein CASSQDRENTQYF. V usage is TRBV4-1 and J usage is TRBJ2-3; weak D call: TRBD2 (6 bases). Between the trimmed V and J ends, which lost 0 bases and 7 bases, there was a span of 8 bases. Germline-derived CDR1 and CDR2 are MGHRA and YSYEKL. The CDR3 has 13 residues.

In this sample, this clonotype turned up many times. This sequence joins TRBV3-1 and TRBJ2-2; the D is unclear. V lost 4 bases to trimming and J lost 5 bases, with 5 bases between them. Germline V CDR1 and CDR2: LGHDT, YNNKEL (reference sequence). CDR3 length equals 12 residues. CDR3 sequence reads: CASSPWTGELFF. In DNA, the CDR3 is TGTGCCAGCAGCCCATGGACCGGGGAGCTGTTTTTT.

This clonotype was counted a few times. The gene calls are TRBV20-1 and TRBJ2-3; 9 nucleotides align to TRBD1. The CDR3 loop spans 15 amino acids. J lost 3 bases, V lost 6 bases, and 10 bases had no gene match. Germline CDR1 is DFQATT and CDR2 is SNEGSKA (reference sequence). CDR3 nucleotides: TGCAGTGCGAGGGACAGGGTAGTAGGGACAGATACGCAGTATTTT. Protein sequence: CSARDRVVGTDTQYF.

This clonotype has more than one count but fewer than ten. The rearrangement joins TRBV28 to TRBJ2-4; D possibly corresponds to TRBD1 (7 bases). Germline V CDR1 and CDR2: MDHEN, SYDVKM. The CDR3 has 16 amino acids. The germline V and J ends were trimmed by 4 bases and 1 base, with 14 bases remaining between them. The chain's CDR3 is CASSSTAGGAKNIQYF. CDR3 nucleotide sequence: TGTGCCAGCAGTTCGACCGCAGGGGGGGCCAAAAACATTCAGTACTTC.